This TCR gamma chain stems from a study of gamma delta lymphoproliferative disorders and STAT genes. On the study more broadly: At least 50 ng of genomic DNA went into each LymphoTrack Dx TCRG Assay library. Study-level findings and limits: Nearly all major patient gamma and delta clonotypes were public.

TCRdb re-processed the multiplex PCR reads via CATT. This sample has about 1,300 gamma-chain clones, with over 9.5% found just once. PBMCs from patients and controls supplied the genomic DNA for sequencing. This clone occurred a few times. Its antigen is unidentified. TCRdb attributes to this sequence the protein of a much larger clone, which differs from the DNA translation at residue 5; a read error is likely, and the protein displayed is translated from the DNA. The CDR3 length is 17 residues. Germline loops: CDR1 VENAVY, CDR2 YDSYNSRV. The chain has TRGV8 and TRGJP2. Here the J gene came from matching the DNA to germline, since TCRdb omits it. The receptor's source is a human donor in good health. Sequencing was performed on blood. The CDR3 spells CATWGRPRDSSDWIKTF. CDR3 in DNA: TGTGCCACCTGGGGTAGGCCGAGAGATAGTAGTGATTGGATCAAGACGTTT.